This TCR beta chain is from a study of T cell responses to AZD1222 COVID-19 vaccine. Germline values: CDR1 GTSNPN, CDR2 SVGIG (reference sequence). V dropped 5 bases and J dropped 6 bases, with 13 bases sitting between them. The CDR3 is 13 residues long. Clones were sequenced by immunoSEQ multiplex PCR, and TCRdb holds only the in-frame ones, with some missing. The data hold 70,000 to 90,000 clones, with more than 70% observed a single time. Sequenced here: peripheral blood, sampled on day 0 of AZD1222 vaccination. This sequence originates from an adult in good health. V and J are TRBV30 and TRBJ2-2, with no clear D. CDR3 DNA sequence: TGTGCCTGGCTTGACTCCAGAGCCGGGGAGCTGTTTTTT. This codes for CAWLDSRAGELFF.